The source of this T cell receptor (beta chain) is a study of blood T cells in healthy people across ages. Researchers report isolating at least 6 million PBMCs per sample. This clonotype appeared a few times. The antigen is not known. Primed by a sample-barcoded 5' primer and a J-beta primer mix, a second PCR proceeded for 7 to 11 cycles. TCRdb re-derived calls from the 5' RACE reads in MiXCR, one entry per CDR3 protein. The data show around 1,800,000 distinct CDR3 sequences, approximately 39% seen once. Points from the study as a whole: A roughly linear fall in TCR beta diversity per million T cells was seen with increasing age. In long-lived donors, naive CD4+ cell counts and diversity exceeded those of aged donors.

The specimen sequenced was blood. This receptor was obtained from a human donor in good health.

The CDR3 loop reads CAISEMWATSSGNTIYF. CDR3 in DNA: TGTGCCATCAGTGAAATGTGGGCCACTAGCTCTGGAAACACCATATATTTT. This chain uses TRBV10-3 with TRBJ1-3, with no clear D. This CDR3 has 17 residues. V was shortened by 3 bases and J by 0 bases, with 15 bases between the two germline ends. Germline V gene sequence: CDR1 ENHRY, CDR2 SYGVKD.